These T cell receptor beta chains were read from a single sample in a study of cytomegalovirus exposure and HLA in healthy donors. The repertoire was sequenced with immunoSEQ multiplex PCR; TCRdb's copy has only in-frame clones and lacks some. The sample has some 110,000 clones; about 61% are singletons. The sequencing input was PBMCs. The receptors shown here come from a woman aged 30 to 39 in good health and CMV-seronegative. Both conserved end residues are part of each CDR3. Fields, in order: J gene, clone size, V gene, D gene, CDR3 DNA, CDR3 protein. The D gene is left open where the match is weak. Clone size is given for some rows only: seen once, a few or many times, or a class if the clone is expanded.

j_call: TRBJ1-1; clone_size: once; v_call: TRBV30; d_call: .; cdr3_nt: TGTGCCTGGAGTGGAGGGCCCCAGAAGATGAGGACTGAAGCTTTCTTT; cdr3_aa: CAWSGGPQKMRTEAFF
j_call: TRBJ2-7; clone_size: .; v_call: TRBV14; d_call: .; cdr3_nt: TGTGCCAGCAGCCAGGAGACAGGCCCCCCGGTCTACGAGCAGTACTTC; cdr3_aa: CASSQETGPPVYEQYF
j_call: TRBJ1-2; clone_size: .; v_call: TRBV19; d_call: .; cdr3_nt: TGTGCCAGTAGTATGACAGCCGATTTCTATGGCTACACCTTC; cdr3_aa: CASSMTADFYGYTF
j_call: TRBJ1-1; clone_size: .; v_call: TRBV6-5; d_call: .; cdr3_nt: TGTGCCAGCAGTTTACCCCCTGTACAGGGGAACACTGAAGCTTTCTTT; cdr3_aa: CASSLPPVQGNTEAFF
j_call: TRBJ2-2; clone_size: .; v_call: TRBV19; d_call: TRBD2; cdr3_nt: TGTGCCAGTGACGCTAGCGGGAGGCACACCGGGGAGCTGTTTTTT; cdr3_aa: CASDASGRHTGELFF
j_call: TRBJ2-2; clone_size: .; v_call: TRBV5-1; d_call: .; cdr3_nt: TGCGCCAGCAGCTTGGGTGAGAGGTCGAACACCGGGGAGCTGTTTTTT; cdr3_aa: CASSLGERSNTGELFF
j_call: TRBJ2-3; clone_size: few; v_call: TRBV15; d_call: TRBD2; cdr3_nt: TGTGCCACCAGCGGACAACTAGCGGTAGATACGCAGTATTTT; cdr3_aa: CATSGQLAVDTQYF
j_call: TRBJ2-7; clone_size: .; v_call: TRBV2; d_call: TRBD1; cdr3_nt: TGTGCCAGCAGTGAGCTTGGACAGGCCTACGAGCAGTACTTC; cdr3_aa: CASSELGQAYEQYF
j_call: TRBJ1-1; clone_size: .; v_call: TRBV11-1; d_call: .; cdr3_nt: TGTGCCAGCAGCCCCCGGGGGGGCATAAGGGCCTTAAACACTGAAGCTTTCTTT; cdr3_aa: CASSPRGGIRALNTEAFF
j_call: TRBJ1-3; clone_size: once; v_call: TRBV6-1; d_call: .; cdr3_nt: TGTGCCAGCAGTGAAGTAGCAGCCCGCTCTGGAAACACCATATATTTT; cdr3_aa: CASSEVAARSGNTIYF
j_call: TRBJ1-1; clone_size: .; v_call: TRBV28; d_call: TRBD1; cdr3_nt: TGTGCCAGCAGCTTTCCAGGGGGAGAAGCTTTCTTT; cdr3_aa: CASSFPGGEAFF
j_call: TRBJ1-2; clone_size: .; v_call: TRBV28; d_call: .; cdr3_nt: TGTGCCAGCAGTCGACAGACCACTAACTATGGCTACACCTTC; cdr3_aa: CASSRQTTNYGYTF
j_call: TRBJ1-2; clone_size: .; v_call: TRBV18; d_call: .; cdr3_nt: TGTGCCAGCTCACCAGGGAACAGGGCTAACTATGGCTACACCTTC; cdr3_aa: CASSPGNRANYGYTF
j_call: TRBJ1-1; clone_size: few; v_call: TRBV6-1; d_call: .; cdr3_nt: TGTGCCAGCGGACAACTTTTGAACACTGAAGCTTTCTTT; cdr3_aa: CASGQLLNTEAFF
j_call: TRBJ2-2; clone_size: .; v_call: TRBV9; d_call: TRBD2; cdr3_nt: TGTGCCAGCAGCGTTGGACTAGCGGAGAACACCGGGGAGCTGTTTTTT; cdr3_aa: CASSVGLAENTGELFF
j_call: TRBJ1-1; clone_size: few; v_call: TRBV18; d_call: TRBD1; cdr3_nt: TGTGCCAGCTCCCACTCCCAGGACAGGGGGCTCTTGAACACTGAAGCTTTCTTT; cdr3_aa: CASSHSQDRGLLNTEAFF
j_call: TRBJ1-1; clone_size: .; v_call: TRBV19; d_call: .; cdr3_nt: TGTGCCAGTTCCCCAATCAAGAACACTGAAGCTTTCTTT; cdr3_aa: CASSPIKNTEAFF
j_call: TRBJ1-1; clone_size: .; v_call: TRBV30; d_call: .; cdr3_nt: TGTGCCTCTGGGTTTGGGCACCCCCAAGCTTTCTTT; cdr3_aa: CASGFGHPQAFF
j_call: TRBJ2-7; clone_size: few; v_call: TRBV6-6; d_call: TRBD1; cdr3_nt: TGTGCCAGCAGTAAAAAGACAGGGTGGGAGCAGTACTTC; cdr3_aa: CASSKKTGWEQYF
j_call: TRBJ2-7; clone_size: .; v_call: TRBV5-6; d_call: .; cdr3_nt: TGTGCCAGCAGCGTACACTACGAGCAGTACTTC; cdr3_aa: CASSVHYEQYF
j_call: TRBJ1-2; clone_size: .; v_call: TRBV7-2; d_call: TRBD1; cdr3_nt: TGTGCCAGCAGCCGACAGGGGCACTATGGCTACACCTTC; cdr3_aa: CASSRQGHYGYTF
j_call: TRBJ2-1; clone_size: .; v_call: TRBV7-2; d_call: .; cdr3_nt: TGTGCCAGCAGTTCCACTAGCTACAATGAGCAGTTCTTC; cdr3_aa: CASSSTSYNEQFF
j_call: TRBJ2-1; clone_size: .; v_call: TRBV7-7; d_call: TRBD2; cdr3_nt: TGTGCTAGCAGCCAGGGACTAGCGGGGTACAATGAGCAGTTCTTC; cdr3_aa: CASSQGLAGYNEQFF
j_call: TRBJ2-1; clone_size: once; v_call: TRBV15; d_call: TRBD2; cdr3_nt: TGTGCCACCAGCAGGGGACTAGCGGACAATGAGCAGTTCTTC; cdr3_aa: CATSRGLADNEQFF
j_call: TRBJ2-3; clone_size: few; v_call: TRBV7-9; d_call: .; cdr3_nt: TGTGCCAGCAGCACAGGACCTAGCACAGATACGCAGTATTTT; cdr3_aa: CASSTGPSTDTQYF
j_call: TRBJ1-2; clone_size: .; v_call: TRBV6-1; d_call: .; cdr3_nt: TGTGCCAGCAGTGAAGGTCAGGGAGGAAGTGGCTACACCTTC; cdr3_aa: CASSEGQGGSGYTF
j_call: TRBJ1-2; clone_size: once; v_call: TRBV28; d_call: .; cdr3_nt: TGTGCCAGCAGCCCCACAGGGACGGCAGTCTATGGCTACACCTTC; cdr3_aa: CASSPTGTAVYGYTF
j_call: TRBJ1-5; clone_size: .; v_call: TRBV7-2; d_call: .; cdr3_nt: TGTGCCAGCAGCTTAGGGACTAATCAGCCCCAGCATTTT; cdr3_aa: CASSLGTNQPQHF
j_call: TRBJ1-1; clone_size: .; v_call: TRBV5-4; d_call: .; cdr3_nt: TGTGCCAGCCACGGGGGGCGGGAAGCTTTCTTT; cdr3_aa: CASHGGREAFF
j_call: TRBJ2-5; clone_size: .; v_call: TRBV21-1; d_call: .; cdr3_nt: TGTGCCAGCAGCAAAGTAGGACAGGACAGGTCGGAGACCCAGTACTTC; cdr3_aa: CASSKVGQDRSETQYF
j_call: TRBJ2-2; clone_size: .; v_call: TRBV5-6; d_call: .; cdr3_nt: TGTGCCAGCAGCTTCTCAGAGGCCGGGGAGCTGTTTTTT; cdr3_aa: CASSFSEAGELFF
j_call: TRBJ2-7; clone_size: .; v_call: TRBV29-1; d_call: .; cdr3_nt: TGCAGCGTTGAAGGGGTAGGGGGCGAGCAGTACTTC; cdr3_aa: CSVEGVGGEQYF
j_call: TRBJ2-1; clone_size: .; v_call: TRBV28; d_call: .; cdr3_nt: TGTGCCAGCAGCCCCGGACAAAGCTCCTACAATGAGCAGTTCTTC; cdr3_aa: CASSPGQSSYNEQFF
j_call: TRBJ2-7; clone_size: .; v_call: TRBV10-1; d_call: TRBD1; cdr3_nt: TGCGCCAGCAGTGATGGACAGGGGAGCACCTACGAGCAGTACTTC; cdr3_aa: CASSDGQGSTYEQYF
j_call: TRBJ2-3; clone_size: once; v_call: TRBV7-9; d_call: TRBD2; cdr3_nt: TGTGCCAGCAGCTGGACTAGCGGGAGGGGGCAGACAGATACGCAGTATTTT; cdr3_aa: CASSWTSGRGQTDTQYF
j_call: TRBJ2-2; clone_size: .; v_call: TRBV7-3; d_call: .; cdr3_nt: TGTGCCAGCAGCTTTAGGGGGTCCGGGGAGCTGTTTTTT; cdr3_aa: CASSFRGSGELFF
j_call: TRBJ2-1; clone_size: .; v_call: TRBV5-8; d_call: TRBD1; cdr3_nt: TGTGCCAGCAGCGGACAGGGGGACTACAATGAGCAGTTCTTC; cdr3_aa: CASSGQGDYNEQFF
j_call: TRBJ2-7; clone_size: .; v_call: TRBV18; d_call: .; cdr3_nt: TGTGCCAGCTCACCACCCGGGCAGGGATCCTACGAGCAGTACTTC; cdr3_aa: CASSPPGQGSYEQYF
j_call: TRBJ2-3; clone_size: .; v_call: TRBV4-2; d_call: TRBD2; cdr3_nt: TGTGCCAGCAGCCAATTTATCCTAGCGGGAGGTTCAGATACGCAGTATTTT; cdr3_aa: CASSQFILAGGSDTQYF
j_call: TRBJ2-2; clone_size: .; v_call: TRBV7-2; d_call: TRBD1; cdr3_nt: TGTGCCAGCAGCGGATACAAAGGACAGGGGGCGCAAGGGGAGCTGTTTTTT; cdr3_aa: CASSGYKGQGAQGELFF
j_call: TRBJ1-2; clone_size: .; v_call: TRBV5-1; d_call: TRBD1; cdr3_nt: TGCGCCAGCAGCTGGGGACAGGCGACTAACTATGGCTACACCTTC; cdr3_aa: CASSWGQATNYGYTF
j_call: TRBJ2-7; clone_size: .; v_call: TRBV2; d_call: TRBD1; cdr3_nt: TGTGCCAGCAGTGTTGGGACAGGGGGCGTCTACGAGCAGTACTTC; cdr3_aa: CASSVGTGGVYEQYF
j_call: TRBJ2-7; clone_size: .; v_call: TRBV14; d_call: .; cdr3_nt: TGTGCCAGCAGCCCGACTCTCCAGGGCCAGTACTTC; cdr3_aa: CASSPTLQGQYF
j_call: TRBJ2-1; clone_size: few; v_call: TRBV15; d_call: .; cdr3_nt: TGTGCCACCAGCAGAGAGAGATATGGCTCCTACAATGAGCAGTTCTTC; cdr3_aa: CATSRERYGSYNEQFF
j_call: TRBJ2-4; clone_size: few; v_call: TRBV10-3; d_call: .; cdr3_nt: TGTGCCATCAGTGAGTCTAGTGGAGGACTAGCCAAAAACATTCAGTACTTC; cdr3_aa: CAISESSGGLAKNIQYF